These 26 T cell receptor beta chains came from one sample sequenced in a study of T cells in Graves' hyperthyroidism and ophthalmopathy. Amplified TCR beta CDR3 regions derived from RNA transcripts. HTBI primers were the set used in a first-round RT-PCR of the TCR CDR3. TCRdb independently ran MiXCR on the multiplex PCR reads; one entry per CDR3 protein. Seen here are roughly 300,000 distinct CDR3 sequences, approximately 18% observed once, and the top ten hold approximately 54%. Sequencing was done on a sample of blood. Receptors were obtained from a woman in her fifties or sixties with Graves' hyperthyroidism.

This chain joins TRBV12-3 or TRBV12-4 and TRBJ1-5; 9 bases line up with TRBD1. V shed 5 bases, J shed 2 bases, and the junction held 16 bases outside the gene matches. The CDR3 is made up of 19 amino acids. CDR3 DNA sequence: TGTGCCAGCAGTAGAATTTACGGGACAGGGATGAATGGCAATCAGCCCCAGCATTTT. It encodes CASSRIYGTGMNGNQPQHF.

This clonotype was counted ten times or more. The chain links TRBV11-2 to TRBJ2-2; D uncertain. The germline V gene encodes CDR1 SGHAT and CDR2 FQNNGV. The V end lost 0 bases, the J end lost 6 bases, and 8 bases lay between the germline ends. CDR3 length equals 14 residues. CDR3 sequence: CASSLDRLAGELFF. The CDR3, as DNA: TGTGCCAGCAGCTTAGATAGGCTAGCCGGGGAGCTGTTTTTT.

The chain carries TRBV10-1 and TRBJ2-5; D is perhaps TRBD2 (6 bases). The germline V gene has CDR1 WNHNN and CDR2 SYGVQD (reference sequence). The V end lost 7 bases, the J end lost 1 base, and 34 bases lay between the germline ends. CDR3 length equals 21 residues. The CDR3: CASKLVDKRWRVPLPQETQYF. The CDR3 region has the DNA TGCGCCAGCAAGTTAGTCGATAAGCGTTGGAGGGTACCACTGCCCCAAGAGACCCAGTACTTC.

This clonotype showed up many times. The J gene is TRBJ1-2, the V gene TRBV27; D remains unclear. The CDR3 is made up of 13 amino acids. Germline values: CDR1 MNHEY, CDR2 SMNVEV (reference sequence). V lost 0 bases to trimming and J lost 7 bases, with 9 bases between them. Here the CDR3 DNA reads TGTGCCAGCAGTTTATCCCGGGGTTCTGGCTACACCTTC. Its translation: CASSLSRGSGYTF.

This clonotype has at least ten counts. The chain couples TRBV6-1 to TRBJ2-2, with unresolved D. V was shortened by 5 bases and J by 5 bases, with 9 bases between the two germline ends. The CDR3 runs to 13 residues. Germline CDR1 is MNHNS and CDR2 is SASEGT. The CDR3 DNA follows: TGTGCCAGCAGTTCGCGACCTACCGGGGAGCTGTTTTTT. Its translation: CASSSRPTGELFF.

This clonotype was detected a few times. The chain is built from TRBV6-1 and TRBJ2-1, with TRBD2 matching over 7 bases. CDR3 length: 16 amino acids. The V gene end was trimmed by 7 bases and the J gene end by 6 bases; junction bases not matched to a gene: 15. The germline V gene has CDR1 MNHNS and CDR2 SASEGT. The CDR3 spells CASTFGRESPANEQFF. The DNA of the CDR3 is TGTGCCAGCACCTTCGGGCGGGAGTCCCCCGCCAATGAGCAGTTCTTC.

This clonotype was detected only a few times. The junction departs from the called germline gene at one end, perhaps through a read error. The chain employs TRBV7-7 and TRBJ2-2; no definite D call. Germline V gene data show CDR1 as SSHAT and CDR2 as FNYEAQ (reference sequence). The CDR3 contains 13 residues. CDR3 coding DNA: TGTGCTAGCAGCTTCGGGCGGATGGGGGAGCTGTTTTTT. Its translation: CASSFGRMGELFF.

At least ten counts were recorded for this clonotype. The V gene is TRBV20-1, the J gene TRBJ2-3, with 13 bases lining up with TRBD2. CDR1 DFQATT and CDR2 SNEGSKA come from the germline V gene (reference sequence). The CDR3 extends over 16 amino acids. After removal of 0 bases from V and 5 bases from J, the junction contained 5 bases not matched to a gene. The CDR3 loop reads CSARDSRLAGGDTQYF. CDR3 nucleotide sequence: TGCAGTGCTAGAGATTCCAGACTAGCGGGGGGAGATACGCAGTATTTT.

Only a few counts were recorded for this clonotype. V and J are TRBV30 and TRBJ2-2; no firm D call. V was trimmed by 4 bases and J by 3 bases, leaving 12 bases between them. This CDR3 comprises 14 residues. Germline-derived CDR1 and CDR2 are GTSNPN and SVGIG (reference sequence). The CDR3 here is CAWIAEQYTGELFF. DNA of the CDR3: TGTGCCTGGATCGCGGAACAGTACACCGGGGAGCTGTTTTTT.

This clonotype was counted only a few times. The chain joins TRBV7-9 to TRBJ2-7; D might be TRBD1 (5 bases). The CDR3 loop spans 15 amino acids. Germline V gene sequence: CDR1 SEHNR, CDR2 FQNEAQ (reference sequence). The V end was cut by 3 bases, the J end by 6 bases, with 18 bases between. CDR3 bases: TGTGCCAGCAGCTTCAGGGTTGAAGGTCGGAGCGAGCAGTACTTC. Residues: CASSFRVEGRSEQYF.

The sample holds many counts of this clonotype. V and J are TRBV2 and TRBJ1-2; 8 bases fit TRBD1. V dropped 1 base and J dropped 3; count of bases not matched to a gene: 7. Germline V lookup: CDR1 SNHLY, CDR2 FYNNEI. This CDR3 spans 16 amino acids. The CDR3 region is CASSEGWTGKDYGYTF. In DNA form, the CDR3 reads TGTGCCAGCAGTGAAGGATGGACAGGGAAGGACTATGGCTACACCTTC.

Notes on this clonotype: Since a much larger clone is just one base distant, this may be a read error. The genes are TRBV28 and TRBJ2-7; D may be TRBD1 or TRBD2 (5 bases each). The germline V and J ends were trimmed by 5 bases and 3 bases, with 14 bases remaining between them. The CDR3 length is 14 residues. Germline lookup yields CDR1 MDHEN and CDR2 SYDVKM. CDR3 in DNA: TGTGCCAGCAGTCTTGGGGGACCCCACTACGAGCAGTACTTC. Residues: CASSLGGPHYEQYF.

This clonotype was counted ten times or more. V is TRBV30 and J is TRBJ1-4; TRBD1 is a possible D gene (5 bases). V lost 3 bases and J 8 bases, leaving 16 bases between the germline ends. This CDR3 comprises 14 residues. The germline V gene has CDR1 GTSNPN and CDR2 SVGIG (reference sequence). The CDR3 DNA is TGTGCCTGGAGCGCTCCGGGGGTAGAAGAAAAACTGTTTTTT. Translating gives CAWSAPGVEEKLFF.

There are a few counts of this clonotype. The V gene is TRBV20-1, the J gene TRBJ1-2; D may be TRBD1 (5 bases). The V gene's germline CDR1 is DFQATT and CDR2 SNEGSKA (reference sequence). The V end lost 3 bases, the J end lost 4 bases, and 12 bases lay between the germline ends. CDR3 length: 13 residues. This CDR3 is CSARRTNIYGYTF. The CDR3 nucleotides read TGCAGTGCTAGGAGGACAAACATCTATGGCTACACCTTC.

Only a few counts were recorded for this clonotype. V and J are TRBV28 and TRBJ1-1; D gene unclear. The CDR3 has 12 residues. Germline CDR1 is MDHEN and CDR2 is SYDVKM. The ends were cut back, 6 bases at V and 6 bases at J, with 11 bases in the middle. CDR3 bases: TGTGCCAGCAGCGCGGACTTATCTGAAGCTTTCTTT. It encodes CASSADLSEAFF.

Many counts were recorded for this clonotype. The V call is TRBV7-2, the J call TRBJ2-5; 12 bases agree with TRBD1. There are 17 residues in the CDR3. The trim removed 3 bases at V and 3 bases at J, leaving 8 bases unmatched. Germline-derived CDR1 and CDR2 are SGHTA and FQGNSA. The CDR3 nucleotides read TGTGCCAGCAGCTTGGGACCCGGGACAGGGGGCGAAGAGACCCAGTACTTC. It encodes CASSLGPGTGGEETQYF.

This clonotype was recorded at least ten times. The chain couples TRBV3-1 to TRBJ2-5; tentatively, D is TRBD2 (7 bases). The V and J ends lost 1 base and 2 bases respectively, with 20 bases between them. CDR1 LGHDT and CDR2 YNNKEL come from the germline V gene (reference sequence). This CDR3 contains 18 residues. The CDR3 nucleotides read TGTGCCAGCAGCCAAGGCTCGTCGAGGGGGGGGATACAAGAGACCCAGTACTTC. Its translation: CASSQGSSRGGIQETQYF.

The V and J genes are TRBV27 and TRBJ1-5; D is perhaps TRBD1 (5 bases). This CDR3 has 15 residues. CDR1 is MNHEY and CDR2 is SMNVEV in the germline V gene (reference sequence). V lost 0 bases and J lost 7, with 13 bases in between. CDR3 sequence: CASSLSGQGWQPQHF. CDR3 nucleotide sequence: TGTGCCAGCAGTTTATCGGGGCAGGGTTGGCAGCCCCAGCATTTT.

This clonotype was counted ten times or more. The rearrangement uses TRBV3-1 and TRBJ2-5; TRBD2 matches 7 bases. Losses at the gene ends were 1 base for V and 3 bases for J; bases not matched to a gene: 5. CDR1 is LGHDT and CDR2 is YNNKEL in the germline V gene (reference sequence). The CDR3 covers 15 residues. The CDR3 DNA is TGTGCCAGCAGCCAAGTGGGCCTAGCGGAAGAGACCCAGTACTTC. It yields the protein CASSQVGLAEETQYF.

The chain links TRBV7-8 to TRBJ2-2; the D is unclear. This CDR3 spans 13 amino acids. Germline lookup yields CDR1 SGHVS and CDR2 FQNEAQ. Trimming left V 4 bases short and J 5 bases short, with 8 bases between. As DNA, the CDR3 is TGTGCCAGCAGCTCGCACAATACCGGGGAGCTGTTTTTT. Its translation: CASSSHNTGELFF.

The chain is built from TRBV2 and TRBJ1-2; TRBD1 aligns across 10 bases. The length of the CDR3 is 15 residues. Unmatched junction bases numbered 8, after V lost 6 bases and J lost 4 bases. Looked up from germline, CDR1 is SNHLY and CDR2 is FYNNEI. The CDR3 DNA is TGTGCCAGCAGAGGGGGGGGACAGGGGAGCTATGGCTACACCTTC. Amino acid sequence: CASRGGGQGSYGYTF. The entire variable domain, with the rest obtained from reference TRBV2 and TRBJ1-2, is as follows: EPEVTQTPSHQVTQMGQEVILRCVPISNHLYFYWYRQILGQKVEFLVSFYNNEISEKSEIFDDQFSVERPDGSNFTLKIRSTKLEDSAMYFCASRGGGQGSYGYTFGSGTRLTVV.

The chain carries TRBV6-1 and TRBJ1-1; 9 bases line up with TRBD1. This CDR3 has 15 amino acids. Germline lookup yields CDR1 MNHNS and CDR2 SASEGT. V lost 7 bases to trimming and J lost 1 base; unmatched junction nucleotides: 7. In DNA form, the CDR3 reads TGTGCCAGCAAACAACAGGGGGCAGGGAACACTGAAGCTTTCTTT. Translated, it gives CASKQQGAGNTEAFF.

This clonotype was detected a few times. The V call is TRBV3-1, the J call TRBJ2-3; a possible D gene is TRBD2 (7 bases). CDR1 is LGHDT and CDR2 is YNNKEL in the germline V gene (reference sequence). The V end was cut by 0 bases, the J end by 1 base, with 14 bases between. The CDR3 length is 17 residues. CDR3 DNA sequence: TGTGCCAGCAGCCAAGATTGGAGGGGGGGGGGCACAGATACGCAGTATTTT. Residues: CASSQDWRGGGTDTQYF.

The table lists this clonotype with many counts. The chain carries TRBV28 and TRBJ1-2; D call uncertain. This CDR3 is 14 amino acids long. Between the trimmed V and J ends, which lost 6 bases and 0 bases, there was a span of 11 bases. Per the germline V gene, CDR1 is MDHEN and CDR2 is SYDVKM. CDR3 residues: CASRQPTTNYGYTF. DNA for the CDR3: TGTGCCAGCAGACAGCCAACTACTAACTATGGCTACACCTTC.

Only a few counts were recorded for this clonotype. The chain recombines TRBV7-6 with TRBJ2-3, with 7 bases lining up with TRBD2. The V and J ends lost 5 bases and 4 bases, in that order; junction bases with no gene match: 6. Germline V lookup: CDR1 SGHVS, CDR2 FNYEAQ. This CDR3 spans 14 amino acids. CDR3 DNA sequence: TGTGCCAGCAGCCGCACCCGGGGGGCAGATACGCAGTATTTT. It codes for CASSRTRGADTQYF. The variable domain in full, with the rest retrieved from reference TRBV7-6 and TRBJ2-3, is GAGVSQSPRYKVTKRGQDVALRCDPISGHVSLYWYRQALGQGPEFLTYFNYEAQQDKSGLPNDRFSAERPEGSISTLTIQRTEQRDSAMYRCASSRTRGADTQYFGPGTRLTVL.

This clonotype was recorded a few times. V and J are TRBV7-9 and TRBJ2-5; tentative D call: TRBD1 (5 bases). The CDR3 consists of 17 residues. Germline loops: CDR1 SEHNR, CDR2 FQNEAQ (reference sequence). Trimming took off 5 bases at V and 4 bases at J, with 23 bases between the two ends. The CDR3 nucleotides read TGTGCCAGCAGCCAACCCACAGGCTCGGAAGTCGGAGAGACCCAGTACTTC. Amino acid sequence: CASSQPTGSEVGETQYF.